A single sample is the source of the 28 T cell receptor beta chains below, sequenced in a study of cytomegalovirus exposure and HLA in healthy donors. This PCR relied on a set of 60 Vbeta primers and 13 Jbeta primers. This table comes from immunoSEQ multiplex PCR, and its TCRdb copy is limited to in-frame clones, with some not included. This sample's table reports about 130,000 clones. Sequencing was carried out using PBMCs. These receptors were obtained from a middle-aged woman in good health and CMV-seropositive.

The chain carries TRBV6-5 and TRBJ2-1; 12 bases match TRBD2. From germline, CDR1 is MNHEY and CDR2 SVGAGI. This CDR3 comprises 15 residues. J was trimmed by 8 bases and V by 7 bases; bases with no gene match: 9. CDR3: CASKTSSGRAYEQFF. CDR3 nucleotide sequence: TGTGCCAGCAAAACTTCTAGCGGGAGGGCATATGAGCAGTTCTTC.

V usage is TRBV27 and J usage is TRBJ2-1; D might be TRBD2 (6 bases). CDR3 size: 16 residues. Trimming pared 5 bases from V and 1 base from J, leaving 15 bases between. Germline CDR1 reads MNHEY; CDR2 reads SMNVEV (reference sequence). CDR3 loop: CASSPLLALSYNEQFF. Here the CDR3 DNA reads TGTGCCAGCAGTCCCCTCCTAGCGCTATCCTACAATGAGCAGTTCTTC.

The rearrangement links TRBV19 to TRBJ1-1; 8 nucleotides line up with TRBD1. J gave up 4 bases and V 5 bases, and 9 bases lay outside the gene matches. Germline V gene data show CDR1 as LNHDA and CDR2 as SQIVND (reference sequence). This CDR3 has 15 amino acids. CDR3 amino acids: CASSAHRGMSTEAFF. The CDR3 DNA sequence: TGTGCCAGTAGTGCCCACAGGGGGATGAGCACTGAAGCTTTCTTT.

The chain has TRBV6-5 and TRBJ1-5, with D possibly TRBD1 on 6 matching bases. V shed 6 bases and J shed 0 bases, with 9 bases lying between them. CDR3 size: 14 residues. Germline V lookup: CDR1 MNHEY, CDR2 SVGAGI. The CDR3 loop reads CASRQGNSNQPQHF. The CDR3 coding sequence is TGTGCCAGCAGACAGGGAAATAGCAATCAGCCCCAGCATTTT.

The chain couples TRBV7-2 to TRBJ1-2; 8 bases are a match to TRBD1. With V trimmed by 1 base and J by 7 bases, 2 bases remained unmatched. This CDR3 has 13 residues. The germline gives CDR1 SGHTA, CDR2 FQGNSA. The CDR3 nucleotides read TGTGCCAGCAGCTTAGACAGGGGGGCTGGCTACACCTTC. Encoded protein: CASSLDRGAGYTF.

The rearrangement links TRBV6-1 to TRBJ2-1; a possible D gene is TRBD2 (5 bases). With 0 bases removed from V and 7 bases from J, the gap between germline ends came to 10 bases. The CDR3 consists of 14 residues. CDR1 MNHNS and CDR2 SASEGT come from the germline V gene. The chain's CDR3 is CASSEAGAWNEQFF. CDR3 bases: TGTGCCAGCAGTGAAGCGGGAGCTTGGAATGAGCAGTTCTTC.

The chain has TRBV28 and TRBJ1-5; unclear D gene. The CDR3 has 12 residues. Trimming took 10 bases from V and 4 from J, leaving 11 bases between them. From germline, CDR1 is MDHEN and CDR2 SYDVKM. Written as DNA, the CDR3 is TGTGCCACCAAAGGCGGTAATCAGCCCCAGCATTTT. It yields the protein CATKGGNQPQHF.

The chain combines TRBV7-6 with TRBJ2-1; TRBD1 might be the D (6 bases). Trimming shortened V by 4 bases and J by 0 bases, and 10 bases separated the two germline ends. The CDR3 has 15 residues. Germline CDR1 is SGHVS and CDR2 is FNYEAQ. The CDR3 sequence is CASSSTGNSYNEQFF. The CDR3 coding sequence is TGTGCCAGCAGCTCTACAGGGAACTCCTACAATGAGCAGTTCTTC.

The V gene is TRBV7-9, the J gene TRBJ2-1; perhaps TRBD2 as D (5 bases). The V gene lost 5 bases and the J gene lost 9 bases, with 11 bases spanning the gap. The germline V gene has CDR1 SEHNR and CDR2 FQNEAQ (reference sequence). The CDR3 has 12 amino acids. CDR3 residues: CASSHRGFEQFF. The CDR3 DNA reads TGTGCCAGCAGCCACCGGGGATTTGAGCAGTTCTTC.

DNA of the CDR3: TGCGCCAGCGGGGACAGCCTGACCTACGAGCAGTACTTC. It codes for CASGDSLTYEQYF. The gene calls are TRBV5-1 and TRBJ2-7; 7 nucleotides agree with TRBD1. V was pared by 7 bases and J by 2 bases, with 6 bases of the junction left unmatched. The CDR3 is 13 residues long. Germline V gene lookup returns CDR1 SGHRS and CDR2 YFSETQ.

V and J are TRBV28 and TRBJ1-5; 8 nucleotides align to TRBD1. This CDR3 has 14 residues. Germline lookup yields CDR1 MDHEN and CDR2 SYDVKM. Trimming took 5 bases from V and 7 from J; bases not matched to a gene: 7. The CDR3 loop reads CASSPGQAFQPQHF. As DNA, the CDR3 is TGTGCCAGCAGTCCGGGACAGGCGTTCCAGCCCCAGCATTTT.

The genes are TRBV29-1 and TRBJ2-3; TRBD2 aligns across 10 bases. CDR1 and CDR2 (germline): SQVTM, ANQGSEA. The CDR3 length is 14 residues. The J segment lost 4 bases and the V segment lost 3 bases, leaving 4 bases of the junction unmatched. DNA for the CDR3: TGCAGCGTTGATCCTAGCGGGAGTCCAGATACGCAGTATTTT. Amino acids: CSVDPSGSPDTQYF.

The rearrangement uses TRBV9 and TRBJ1-4; 8 nucleotides agree with TRBD1. This CDR3 has 15 residues. Germline values: CDR1 SGDLS, CDR2 YYNGEE. J gave up 2 bases and V 0 bases, and 0 bases lay outside the gene matches. This CDR3 reads CASSVGDRTNEKLFF. The CDR3 nucleotides read TGTGCCAGCAGCGTAGGGGACAGGACTAATGAAAAACTGTTTTTT.

This chain uses TRBV7-2 with TRBJ1-2; the D is unclear. The CDR3 covers 13 residues. Per the germline V gene, CDR1 is SGHTA and CDR2 is FQGNSA. V was shortened by 2 bases and J by 3 bases, with 7 bases between the two germline ends. CDR3 nucleotides: TGTGCCAGCAGCTTATGGGGAGACTATGGCTACACCTTC. Encoded protein: CASSLWGDYGYTF.

The chain uses TRBV5-1 and TRBJ1-1; TRBD1 agrees at 7 bases. Germline CDR1 and CDR2: SGHRS and YFSETQ. This CDR3 comprises 15 residues. Trimming took 4 bases from V and 4 from J; bases not matched to a gene: 10. For the CDR3, the DNA is TGCGCCAGCAGCCGAGACAGGGAAATAGGCACTGAAGCTTTCTTT. Translating it yields CASSRDREIGTEAFF.

This chain uses TRBV28 with TRBJ1-5; the D is unclear. This CDR3 is 15 amino acids long. Germline CDR1 and CDR2: MDHEN and SYDVKM. V lost 10 bases and J 0 bases, leaving 16 bases between the germline ends. The CDR3, as DNA: TGTGCCACCCTTATTCGGGGTTATAGCAATCAGCCCCAGCATTTT. Translated, it gives CATLIRGYSNQPQHF.

The V gene is TRBV7-2, the J gene TRBJ2-4; D is unresolved. Germline V lookup: CDR1 SGHTA, CDR2 FQGNSA. This CDR3 region has 15 residues. Trimming removed 1 base from V and 6 bases from J, with 13 bases in between. The CDR3 sequence is CASSLVTFNGNIQYF. The CDR3 nucleotides read TGTGCCAGCAGCTTAGTGACTTTTAATGGAAACATTCAGTACTTC.

The chain joins TRBV28 to TRBJ1-5; 9 positions agree with TRBD1. The V and J ends lost 8 bases and 11 bases, in that order; junction bases with no gene match: 13. Germline loops: CDR1 MDHEN, CDR2 SYDVKM. The CDR3 is 14 amino acids. CDR3 protein: CASEDRSGTGSQHF. The CDR3 bases are TGTGCCAGCGAAGACAGGTCGGGGACAGGGTCCCAGCATTTT.

The V gene is TRBV28, the J gene TRBJ2-3; possible D gene TRBD2, 6 bases. V lost 5 bases and J 4 bases, leaving 19 bases between the germline ends. CDR1 MDHEN and CDR2 SYDVKM come from the germline V gene. The CDR3 spans 16 residues. The CDR3 coding sequence is TGTGCCAGCAGTCCTCGACTAGGGCGGGTGGCAGATACGCAGTATTTT. It is translated as CASSPRLGRVADTQYF.

The CDR3 loop is CASRMKTGALNEKLFF. CDR3 coding DNA: TGTGCCAGCAGAATGAAGACAGGGGCCCTAAATGAAAAACTGTTTTTT. The genes are TRBV2 and TRBJ1-4; 8 bases match TRBD1. The CDR3 runs to 16 residues. V gave up 6 bases and J gave up 5 bases; unmatched junction bases: 11. The germline V gene has CDR1 SNHLY and CDR2 FYNNEI.

The gene calls are TRBV30 and TRBJ2-5; tentatively, D is TRBD1 (6 bases). CDR3 length: 17 residues. V was shortened by 0 bases and J by 1 base, with 18 bases between the two germline ends. CDR1 and CDR2 from the germline V gene are GTSNPN and SVGIG (reference sequence). Written as DNA, the CDR3 is TGTGCCTGGAGTGTACCCTACAACAGGGTTCTCCAAGAGACCCAGTACTTC. It codes for CAWSVPYNRVLQETQYF. Using reference TRBV30 and TRBJ2-5 for the parts outside the CDR3, the full variable domain is SQTIHQWPATLVQPVGSPLSLECTVEGTSNPNLYWYRQAAGRGLQLLFYSVGIGQISSEVPQNLSASRPQDRQFILSSKKLLLSDSGFYLCAWSVPYNRVLQETQYFGPGTRLLVL.

The chain combines TRBV28 with TRBJ1-5, with TRBD1 matching over 9 bases. CDR1 MDHEN and CDR2 SYDVKM come from the germline V gene. The V segment lost 3 bases and the J segment 0 bases; nucleotides outside the gene matches: 6. The CDR3 runs 17 residues. This chain's CDR3 is CASSLRTGALSNQPQHF. As DNA, the CDR3 is TGTGCCAGCAGTTTGAGGACAGGGGCCCTTAGCAATCAGCCCCAGCATTTT.

This chain links TRBV9 with TRBJ2-5, with D maybe TRBD2 (6 bases). The CDR3 sequence is 15 residues long. Trimming stripped 0 bases from V and 4 bases from J, with 13 bases between. Per the germline V gene, CDR1 is SGDLS and CDR2 is YYNGEE. The CDR3 loop is CASSVGGTSRETQYF. The CDR3 DNA follows: TGTGCCAGCAGCGTAGGGGGAACTAGCAGAGAGACCCAGTACTTC.

This chain links TRBV4-1 with TRBJ2-5, with no clear D. The J call is doubtful: the DNA matches TRBJ2-7 better. Germline CDR1 reads MGHRA; CDR2 reads YSYEKL. This CDR3 comprises 13 residues. The CDR3 is CASSQDPYYEQYF. CDR3 DNA sequence: TGCGCCAGCAGCCAAGATCCCTACTACGAGCAGTACTTC.

The chain joins TRBV5-4 to TRBJ2-7, with 7 bases lining up with TRBD2. The CDR3 has 11 residues. Germline V gene sequence: CDR1 SGHNT, CDR2 YYREEE (reference sequence). The V segment lost 4 bases and the J segment 7 bases; nucleotides outside the gene matches: 2. The CDR3 spells CASSVGGEQYF. As DNA, the CDR3 is TGTGCCAGCAGCGTCGGGGGGGAGCAGTACTTC.

The chain joins TRBV11-3 to TRBJ2-1, with D maybe TRBD1 (5 bases). Germline V gene data show CDR1 as SGHNT and CDR2 as YENEEA. The CDR3 totals 14 residues. The V and J ends lost 6 bases and 2 bases respectively, with 11 bases between them. This chain's CDR3 is CASSPGLAYNEQFF. CDR3 nucleotide sequence: TGTGCCAGCAGTCCAGGGCTGGCCTACAATGAGCAGTTCTTC.

This chain links TRBV18 with TRBJ2-6; 8 nucleotides match TRBD1. The CDR3 is 18 residues long. Germline V gene data show CDR1 as KGHSH and CDR2 as LQKENI. V shed 1 base and J 0 bases; nucleotides not matched to a gene: 5. CDR3: CASSPLGTGNSGANVLTF. As DNA, the CDR3 is TGTGCCAGCTCACCACTTGGGACAGGAAACTCTGGGGCCAACGTCCTGACTTTC.

The chain recombines TRBV9 with TRBJ1-1, with D possibly TRBD1 on 5 matching bases. V was pared by 4 bases and J by 6 bases, with 16 bases between. The CDR3 runs 14 residues. Germline CDR1 is SGDLS and CDR2 is YYNGEE. The CDR3 DNA sequence: TGTGCCAGCAGCCAAGGGGACGGGGGGGCTGAAGCTTTCTTT. Its protein product is CASSQGDGGAEAFF. Combining the CDR3 with reference TRBV9 and TRBJ1-1 gives the whole variable domain DSGVTQTPKHLITATGQRVTLRCSPRSGDLSVYWYQQSLDQGLQFLIQYYNGEERAKGNILERFSAQQFPDLHSELNLSSLELGDSALYFCASSQGDGGAEAFFGQGTRLTVV.